A single sample gave rise to the 12 T cell receptor beta chains below, sequenced in a study of regulatory T cells in long-lasting Graves disease. The time point: persistent/refractory GD, antithyroid drugs over 5 years with positive TRAb. PBMCs were the source of the RNA used for TCR sequencing. To make TCR beta libraries, researchers used iRepertoire HTBI primers and Arm-PCR of CDR3 regions. TCRdb used MiXCR to reprocess the multiplex PCR reads, holding one entry per CDR3 protein. The repertoire holds some 430,000 distinct CDR3 sequences, with 20% to 25% as singletons. Sequenced material: peripheral blood mononuclear cells (PBMCs), taken when the disease was refractory, from a patient treated with antithyroid drugs. Receptors were obtained from a female donor with Graves disease.

In its sample, this clonotype was seen many times. This chain connects TRBV6-5 to TRBJ2-7; TRBD2 matches at 11 bases. The J segment lost 7 bases and the V segment lost 3 bases, leaving 11 bases of the junction unmatched. The length of the CDR3 is 16 residues. Germline CDR1 MNHEY, CDR2 SVGAGI. CDR3: CASSYAPGLAEGEQYF. CDR3 nucleotides: TGTGCCAGCAGTTATGCACCGGGACTAGCGGAGGGGGAGCAGTACTTC.

This clonotype was observed at least ten times. The chain employs TRBV9 and TRBJ2-5; possible D gene TRBD2, 6 bases. Trimming removed 0 bases at V and 5 bases at J, with 14 bases between. Germline CDR1 is SGDLS and CDR2 is YYNGEE. The length of the CDR3 is 15 residues. The CDR3 DNA follows: TGTGCCAGCAGCGTAGTTGGAGGGCGCGGGGAGACCCAGTACTTC. It specifies CASSVVGGRGETQYF.

This clonotype showed up many times. The chain joins TRBV12-3 or TRBV12-4 to TRBJ2-7; D ambiguous. V lost 5 bases and J 2 bases, leaving 19 bases between the germline ends. The CDR3 extends over 16 amino acids. Written as DNA, the CDR3 is TGTGCCAGCAGTCCCGCATCGGCCGGGCCCCCCTACGAGCAGTACTTC. Translating gives CASSPASAGPPYEQYF.

There are many counts of this clonotype. This chain connects TRBV2 to TRBJ2-7, with D perhaps being TRBD1 or TRBD2 (5 bases each). Germline CDR1 SNHLY, CDR2 FYNNEI. CDR3 length equals 14 residues. Trimming shortened V by 8 bases and J by 7 bases, and 21 bases separated the two germline ends. This CDR3 reads CASVGAALEREQYF. CDR3 DNA sequence: TGTGCCAGCGTTGGGGCGGCCCTTGAGCGGGAGCAGTACTTC.

The table lists this clonotype with many counts. This rearrangement joins TRBV24-1 to TRBJ1-1; D not resolved. Per the germline V gene, CDR1 is KGHDR and CDR2 is SFDVKD. The CDR3 covers 11 residues. With 5 bases removed from V and 6 bases from J, the gap between germline ends came to 6 bases. The CDR3 region has the DNA TGTGCCACCAGTGGGGGAGCTGAAGCTTTCTTT. Protein: CATSGGAEAFF.

This clonotype has ten or more counts. The V call is TRBV12-3 or TRBV12-4, the J call TRBJ1-4; D not resolved. The CDR3 has 12 amino acids. V gave up 6 bases and J gave up 8 bases, with 10 bases separating them. CDR3 region: CASSLRTEKLFF. In DNA, the CDR3 is TGTGCCAGCAGCCTTAGGACCGAAAAACTGTTTTTT.

This clonotype came up many times. The rearrangement joins TRBV20-1 to TRBJ1-4, with TRBD1 as a possible D gene (5 bases). V lost 0 bases, J lost 7 bases, and 15 bases lay in between. Germline CDR1 DFQATT, CDR2 SNEGSKA (reference sequence). This CDR3 is built from 15 residues. The CDR3 loop is CSARDPGRVGEKLFF. The CDR3 nucleotides read TGCAGTGCTAGAGATCCTGGCAGGGTGGGTGAAAAACTGTTTTTT.

This clonotype was recorded many times. Here the CDR3 reads CASNPKGVHEGTLNTEAFF. For the CDR3, the DNA is TGTGCCAGCAACCCGAAGGGGGTTCACGAGGGGACGCTGAACACTGAAGCTTTCTTT. This rearrangement joins TRBV28 to TRBJ1-1, with D tentatively TRBD1 (6 bases). Between the trimmed V and J ends, which lost 7 bases and 0 bases, there was a span of 27 bases. The CDR3 runs 19 residues. From germline, CDR1 is MDHEN and CDR2 SYDVKM.

This clonotype was counted at least ten times. V and J are TRBV28 and TRBJ1-4, with 9 nucleotides matching TRBD1. Looked up from germline, CDR1 is MDHEN and CDR2 is SYDVKM. With 1 base clipped from V and 10 bases from J, the junction kept 7 bases outside the gene matches. The CDR3 totals 15 residues. CDR3 DNA: TGTGCCAGCAGTTTATCCGACAGGGGGGGCGGAAAACTGTTTTTT. It yields the protein CASSLSDRGGGKLFF.

The chain combines TRBV11-1 with TRBJ1-6; D gene unclear. With 3 bases removed from V and 5 bases from J, the gap between germline ends came to 5 bases. Germline V lookup: CDR1 SGHAT, CDR2 FQDESV (reference sequence). The CDR3 has 13 residues. CDR3 loop: CASSFRDNSPLHF. In DNA form, the CDR3 reads TGTGCCAGCAGCTTCCGGGATAATTCACCCCTCCACTTT.

The chain couples TRBV5-5 to TRBJ1-3; D may be TRBD1 (5 bases). Per germline, CDR1 SGHKS and CDR2 YYEKEE (reference sequence). This CDR3 comprises 15 residues. V was pared by 4 bases and J by 0 bases, with 11 bases between. The DNA of the CDR3 is TGTGCCAGCAGCCGGGACTCCTACTCTGGAAACACCATATATTTT. Translation gives CASSRDSYSGNTIYF.

This clonotype was counted a few times. The chain recombines TRBV6-1 with TRBJ2-5; 11 bases line up with TRBD2. Trimming at V came to 6 bases and at J to 2 bases, leaving 5 bases not matched to a gene. The CDR3 is made up of 15 amino acids. Germline V gene lookup returns CDR1 MNHNS and CDR2 SASEGT. This chain's CDR3 is CASRPSGGTQETQYF. The CDR3 nucleotides read TGTGCCAGCAGACCTAGCGGGGGGACTCAAGAGACCCAGTACTTC.